This T cell receptor beta chain was recovered during a study of blood T cell repertoires in COVID-19. As for the study in general: From the United States, Italy and Spain came samples of acute and convalescent COVID-19. PBMCs, B-cell-depleted T cells, or T cells provided the cDNA or gDNA that made up the material.

In the original analysis: Reference gene primer amplification gave nucleated cell count estimates. The data were produced by immunoSEQ multiplex PCR, yet TCRdb's version contains in-frame clones alone and is incomplete. The D gene and trimming were derived from the DNA, and the V and J assignments and clone size from that table. The repertoire holds around 200,000 clones, with around 82% as singletons. The germline V gene encodes CDR1 SGHTA and CDR2 FQGNSA. V was clipped by 3 bases and J by 7 bases; unmatched bases: 2. This CDR3 comprises 14 residues. The sample taken for sequencing was peripheral blood. The chain links TRBV7-2 to TRBJ1-3, with 11 bases lining up with TRBD1. The clonotype was recovered from a man between 50 and 59 years old with active or convalescent COVID-19. The CDR3 DNA is TGTGCCAGCAGCTTGGACAGGGGGCTTAACACCATATATTTT. This encodes CASSLDRGLNTIYF. Full variable domain (remainder filled in from reference TRBV7-2 and TRBJ1-3): GAGVSQSPSNKVTEKGKDVELRCDPISGHTALYWYRQSLGQGLEFLIYFQGNSAPDKSGLPSDRFSAERTGGSVSTLTIQRTQQEDSAVYLCASSLDRGLNTIYFGEGSWLTVV.